This T cell receptor (beta chain) was profiled in a study of T cell responses to AZD1222 COVID-19 vaccine. The table came from immunoSEQ multiplex PCR; TCRdb's copy has only in-frame clones and leaves some out. The table lists tens of thousands of clones, approximately 88% of them singletons. Here the sequenced sample was peripheral blood, taken on day 0 of MenACWY control vaccination. This receptor was identified in an adult in good health.

CDR3 bases: TGCGCCAGCAGCAGCCAATCGGGACAGGGTGAGCAGTACTTC. Translating gives CASSSQSGQGEQYF. The V gene is TRBV5-1, the J gene TRBJ2-7; 9 nucleotides line up with TRBD1. The CDR3 has 14 residues. J lost 7 bases, V lost 4 bases, and 9 bases had no gene match. From germline, CDR1 is SGHRS and CDR2 YFSETQ. Variable domain in full (rest from reference TRBV5-1 and TRBJ2-7): KAGVTQTPRYLIKTRGQQVTLSCSPISGHRSVSWYQQTPGQGLQFLFEYFSETQRNKGNFPGRFSGRQFSNSRSEMNVSTLELGDSALYLCASSSQSGQGEQYFGPGTRLTVT.